This T cell receptor (beta chain) was captured in a study of T cells expressing NK-cell markers. Overall study context: Seven HCMV-seropositive donors and one seronegative donor made up the eight sequenced donors.

Study results and limitations: Roughly six donors had dominant NKG2C+ clonotypes that comprised roughly 1.0-7.0% of their CD8+ T cells.

Notes on this clonotype: Its antigen is still unknown.

For TCR beta, cDNA was produced by 5'RACE template switching with UMIs. TCRdb reprocessed the 5' RACE reads and reports one entry per CDR3 protein, with no DNA. The sample table sets out approximately 550,000 distinct CDR3 sequences. The CDR3 totals 14 residues. Germline V lookup: CDR1 SGHKS, CDR2 YYEKEE (reference sequence). V is TRBV5-5 and J is TRBJ2-5; there is no DNA to check the TCRdb D call of TRBD2. The sample comprised blood T cells: a sorted CD56 or NKG2C T cell subset, CD4+ or CD8+ T cells, or bulk PBMC T cells (not recorded which). This receptor was obtained from a young man in good health. CDR3 sequence: CASNILEGLETQYF.